The 16 T cell receptor beta chains below were found in one sample sequenced in a study of cytomegalovirus exposure and HLA in healthy donors. The PCR used 60 Vbeta and 13 Jbeta primers. Profiling relied on immunoSEQ multiplex PCR, and the TCRdb table lists in-frame clones only, not all of them. The data contain more than 50,000 clones, roughly 72% of them seen just once; the ten biggest clones take up around 21%. The source material was PBMCs. The receptors stem from a woman between 50 and 59 years old in good health and CMV-seropositive.

The genes are TRBV4-3 and TRBJ1-2; D may be TRBD1 (6 bases). This CDR3 comprises 15 residues. V was pared by 3 bases and J by 8 bases, with 19 bases between. The germline V gene encodes CDR1 LGHNA and CDR2 YSLEER. CDR3: CASSQGRGNPFGYTF. As DNA, the CDR3 is TGCGCCAGCAGCCAGGGGAGGGGGAACCCCTTCGGCTACACCTTC.

This clone was seen once. The CDR3 nucleotides are TGTGCCAGCTCAACGGGGACAGAAGTCTATGGCTACACCTTC. Its protein is CASSTGTEVYGYTF. The V and J genes are TRBV18 and TRBJ1-2; 7 bases align to TRBD1. With V trimmed by 5 bases and J by 4 bases, 7 bases remained unmatched. Germline assignment: CDR1 KGHSH and CDR2 LQKENI. The CDR3 contains 14 residues.

This clone was seen only a few times. The CDR3 DNA reads as TGTGCCAGCAGCGCTCAGGAAAACTATGGCTACACCTTC. It translates to CASSAQENYGYTF. V and J are TRBV9 and TRBJ1-2; D is unclear. This CDR3 is 13 amino acids long. The germline V and J ends were trimmed by 3 bases and 2 bases, with 8 bases remaining between them. CDR1 is SGDLS and CDR2 is YYNGEE in the germline V gene. The whole variable domain, filled in from reference TRBV9 and TRBJ1-2, reads DSGVTQTPKHLITATGQRVTLRCSPRSGDLSVYWYQQSLDQGLQFLIQYYNGEERAKGNILERFSAQQFPDLHSELNLSSLELGDSALYFCASSAQENYGYTFGSGTRLTVV.

The genes are TRBV27 and TRBJ1-5; 11 nucleotides match TRBD1. V shed 5 bases, J shed 5 bases, and the junction held 5 bases outside the gene matches. Germline CDR1 MNHEY, CDR2 SMNVEV (reference sequence). The CDR3 has 15 residues. CDR3 sequence: CASSPWTGGHQPQHF. CDR3 nucleotide sequence: TGTGCCAGCAGTCCCTGGACAGGGGGCCATCAGCCCCAGCATTTT.

The CDR3 bases are TGTGCCAGCTCACCATTAGAGGGCTTCAATCAGCCCCAGCATTTT. Encoded protein: CASSPLEGFNQPQHF. The genes are TRBV18 and TRBJ1-5, with D hard to call. The CDR3 covers 15 residues. The germline V gene encodes CDR1 KGHSH and CDR2 LQKENI. V gave up 2 bases and J gave up 3 bases, with 11 bases separating them.

The CDR3: CASTFARSNQPQHF. CDR3 DNA sequence: TGTGCCAGCACTTTCGCCAGGAGCAATCAGCCCCAGCATTTT. The chain couples TRBV2 to TRBJ1-5; D is unresolved. Germline assignment: CDR1 SNHLY and CDR2 FYNNEI. Trimming took 7 bases from V and 1 from J, leaving 11 bases between them. This CDR3 comprises 14 residues.

This clone occurred a few times. The chain is built from TRBV18 and TRBJ2-7; TRBD1 aligns across 9 bases. This CDR3 has 15 amino acids. V lost 5 bases to trimming and J lost 3 bases; unmatched junction nucleotides: 8. The V gene's germline CDR1 is KGHSH and CDR2 LQKENI. The CDR3 DNA reads as TGTGCCAGCTCAGAACCGGGACAGGGAGACTACGAGCAGTACTTC. Translating gives CASSEPGQGDYEQYF.

In this sample, this clone turned up a few times. This chain links TRBV7-2 with TRBJ1-2, with TRBD1 as a possible D gene (6 bases). CDR1 is SGHTA and CDR2 is FQGNSA in the germline V gene. Trimming cost V 5 bases and J 1 base, with 17 bases left between them. The CDR3 totals 16 residues. CDR3 coding DNA: TGTGCCAGCAGCGTACGGTTGGGGGCGGGTAACTATGGCTACACCTTC. Translated: CASSVRLGAGNYGYTF.

The chain has TRBV7-9 and TRBJ1-5; D is ambiguous. CDR1 and CDR2 (germline): SEHNR, FQNEAQ (reference sequence). This CDR3 contains 14 residues. The ends were cut back, 3 bases at V and 0 bases at J, with 6 bases in the middle. CDR3 amino acids: CASSLEYSNQPQHF. The CDR3 region has the DNA TGTGCCAGCAGCTTGGAGTATAGCAATCAGCCCCAGCATTTT.

The V and J genes are TRBV7-2 and TRBJ2-1; 9 bases map to TRBD2. V lost 1 base, J lost 12 bases, and 7 bases stayed unmatched. CDR1 SGHTA and CDR2 FQGNSA come from the germline V gene. This CDR3 has 14 amino acids. The CDR3 loop is CASSLVGSGSGQFF. Written as DNA, the CDR3 is TGTGCCAGCAGCTTAGTCGGTAGCGGGAGTGGGCAGTTCTTC.

J is TRBJ2-1 and V is TRBV29-1; the match to TRBD2 covers 9 bases. Per germline, CDR1 SQVTM and CDR2 ANQGSEA. The junction had 12 bases not matched to a gene; V was cut back by 7 bases and J by 8 bases. The CDR3 consists of 14 residues. Here the CDR3 reads CSAHKAGGYDEQFF. In DNA, the CDR3 is TGCAGCGCCCATAAAGCGGGAGGTTATGATGAGCAGTTCTTC.

The chain carries TRBV4-3 and TRBJ2-2, with TRBD2 identical over 7 bases. This CDR3 spans 16 amino acids. CDR1 is LGHNA, CDR2 YSLEER, per germline. The trim removed 4 bases at V and 6 bases at J, leaving 11 bases unmatched. Here the CDR3 reads CASSPVGRESAGELFF. The CDR3 DNA reads as TGCGCCAGCAGCCCCGTTGGGCGGGAGAGCGCCGGGGAGCTGTTTTTT.

The chain has TRBV7-9 and TRBJ2-1, with 7 positions matching TRBD2. V shed 3 bases and J 6 bases; nucleotides not matched to a gene: 14. Per germline, CDR1 SEHNR and CDR2 FQNEAQ (reference sequence). This CDR3 spans 17 amino acids. CDR3 region: CASSLALGGGISNEQFF. CDR3 in DNA: TGTGCCAGCAGCTTGGCGCTCGGCGGGGGAATCTCCAATGAGCAGTTCTTC.

This rearrangement joins TRBV4-1 to TRBJ1-6; 8 bases match TRBD1. CDR1 is MGHRA, CDR2 YSYEKL, per germline. V dropped 3 bases and J dropped 6; count of bases not matched to a gene: 4. The CDR3 has 15 residues. CDR3 amino acids: CASSHPDRGNSPLHF. The CDR3 region has the DNA TGCGCCAGCAGCCACCCAGACAGGGGTAATTCACCCCTCCACTTT.

This rearrangement joins TRBV19 to TRBJ1-1; possibly TRBD1 for D (6 bases). Per germline, CDR1 LNHDA and CDR2 SQIVND (reference sequence). The CDR3 contains 13 residues. The V gene lost 6 bases and the J gene lost 1 base, with 9 bases spanning the gap. CDR3 loop: CASRKGQNTEAFF. In DNA form, the CDR3 reads TGTGCCAGTAGAAAGGGACAGAACACTGAAGCTTTCTTT.

The table lists this clone with a few counts. The chain couples TRBV29-1 to TRBJ2-7; 9 nucleotides match TRBD1. The length of the CDR3 is 13 residues. Germline values: CDR1 SQVTM, CDR2 ANQGSEA. V dropped 4 bases and J dropped 4; count of bases not matched to a gene: 5. The CDR3, as DNA: TGCAGCGTTGGGGACAGGGCACCTTACGAGCAGTACTTC. It specifies CSVGDRAPYEQYF.